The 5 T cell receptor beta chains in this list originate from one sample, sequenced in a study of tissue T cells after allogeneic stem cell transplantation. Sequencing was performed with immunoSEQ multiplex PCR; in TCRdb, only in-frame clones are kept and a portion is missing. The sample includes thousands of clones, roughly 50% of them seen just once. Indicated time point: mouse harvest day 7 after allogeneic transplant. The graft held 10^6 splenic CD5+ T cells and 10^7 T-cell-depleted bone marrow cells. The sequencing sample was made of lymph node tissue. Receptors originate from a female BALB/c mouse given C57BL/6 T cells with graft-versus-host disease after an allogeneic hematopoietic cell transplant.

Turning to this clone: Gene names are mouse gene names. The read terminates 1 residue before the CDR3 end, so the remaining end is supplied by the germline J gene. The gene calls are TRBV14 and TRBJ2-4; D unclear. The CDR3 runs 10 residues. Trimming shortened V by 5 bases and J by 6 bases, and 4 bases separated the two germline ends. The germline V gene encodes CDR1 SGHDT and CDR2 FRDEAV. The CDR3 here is CASSQNTLYF. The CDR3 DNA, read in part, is TGTGCCAGCAGCCAGAACACCTTGTAC.

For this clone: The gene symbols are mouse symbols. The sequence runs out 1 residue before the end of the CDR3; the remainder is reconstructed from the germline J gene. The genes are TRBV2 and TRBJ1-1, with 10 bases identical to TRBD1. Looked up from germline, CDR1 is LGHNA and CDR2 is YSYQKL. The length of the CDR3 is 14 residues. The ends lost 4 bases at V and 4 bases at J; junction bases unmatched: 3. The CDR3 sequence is CASSLGQGFTEVFF. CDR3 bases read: TGTGCCAGCAGCCTGGGACAGGGGTTCACAGAAGTCTTC.

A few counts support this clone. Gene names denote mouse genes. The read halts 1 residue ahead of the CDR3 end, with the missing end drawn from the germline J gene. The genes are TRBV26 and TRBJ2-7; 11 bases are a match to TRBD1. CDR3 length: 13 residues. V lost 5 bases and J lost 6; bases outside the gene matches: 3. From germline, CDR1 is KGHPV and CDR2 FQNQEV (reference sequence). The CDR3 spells CASSSDRGLEQYF. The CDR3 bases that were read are TGTGCCAGCAGTTCGGACAGGGGGCTTGAACAGTAC.

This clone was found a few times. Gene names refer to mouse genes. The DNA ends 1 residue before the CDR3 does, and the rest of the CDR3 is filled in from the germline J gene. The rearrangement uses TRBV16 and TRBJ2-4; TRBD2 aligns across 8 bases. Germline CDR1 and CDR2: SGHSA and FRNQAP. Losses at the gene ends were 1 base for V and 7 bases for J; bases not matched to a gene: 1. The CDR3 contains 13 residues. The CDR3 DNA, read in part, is TGTGCAAGCAGCTTAGTTGGGGGGGACACCTTGTAC. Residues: CASSLVGGDTLY. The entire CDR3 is CASSLVGGDTLYF. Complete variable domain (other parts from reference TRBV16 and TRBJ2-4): NAGVIQTPRHKVTGKGQEATLWCEPISGHSAVFWYRQTIVQGLEFLTYFRNQAPIDDSGMPKERFSAQMPNQSHSTLKIQSTQPQDSAVYLCASSLVGGDTLYFGAGTRLSVL.

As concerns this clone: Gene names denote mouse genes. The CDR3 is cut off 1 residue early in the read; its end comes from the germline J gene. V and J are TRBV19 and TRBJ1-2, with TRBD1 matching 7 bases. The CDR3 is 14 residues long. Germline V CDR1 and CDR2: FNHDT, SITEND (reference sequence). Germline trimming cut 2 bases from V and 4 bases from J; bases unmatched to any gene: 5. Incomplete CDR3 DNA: TGTGCCAGCAGTATCCACAGGGGCAGCTCCGACTACACC. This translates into CASSIHRGSSDYT. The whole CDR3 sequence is CASSIHRGSSDYTF.